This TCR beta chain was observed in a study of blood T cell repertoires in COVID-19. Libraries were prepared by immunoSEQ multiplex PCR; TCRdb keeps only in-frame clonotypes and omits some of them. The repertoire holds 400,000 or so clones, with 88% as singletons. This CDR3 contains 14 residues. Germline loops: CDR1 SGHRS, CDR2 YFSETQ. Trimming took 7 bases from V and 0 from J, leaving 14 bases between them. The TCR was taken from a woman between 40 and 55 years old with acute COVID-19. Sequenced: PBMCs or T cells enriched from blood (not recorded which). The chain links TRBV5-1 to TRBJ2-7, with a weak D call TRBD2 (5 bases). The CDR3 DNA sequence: TGCGCCAGCTCCCCCGAAGCGGTCTCCTACGAGCAGTACTTC. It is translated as CASSPEAVSYEQYF.